This TCR beta chain came from a study of T cells after yellow fever vaccination. It was through 5'RACE template switching that TCR cDNA was made, with a universal primer site and UMIs added. From the 5' RACE reads, TCRdb called clonotypes with MiXCR, one entry per CDR3 protein. The table includes 500,000 to 650,000 distinct CDR3 sequences, roughly 17% detected once. CDR3 length: 17 amino acids. As for this clonotype: A read error may explain this, as a much larger clone is one base away.

Sequences were derived from PBMCs, sampled around 5 days after the first yellow fever vaccination. This TCR came from a man between 18 and 35 years old who received the YFV17D yellow fever vaccine. This chain links TRBV12-3 or TRBV12-4 with TRBJ1-2; D ambiguous. CDR3 bases: TGTACCAGCAGTTCTTGGGCCCAACCTATTACTATGAATGGCTACACCTTC. Protein: CTSSSWAQPITMNGYTF.